This TCR beta chain stems from a study of T cell changes during pregnancy in multiple sclerosis. The germline CDR1 and CDR2 sequences are SQVTM and ANQGSEA. This CDR3 contains 13 residues. V was clipped by 6 bases and J by 3 bases; unmatched bases: 8. Data came from immunoSEQ multiplex PCR; TCRdb stores just in-frame clones and leaves some out. The profile shows around 40,000 clones, approximately 93% of them singletons. The table lists this clone with a count of one. Sequencing was performed on CD8+ T cells from peripheral blood mononuclear cells, taken in the third trimester of pregnancy. J is TRBJ2-7 and V is TRBV29-1; TRBD2 agrees at 7 bases. This sequence was found in a female donor with multiple sclerosis, enrolled in a pregnancy study. The DNA for the CDR3 is TGCAGCGTCGACCCGGGGGAGGGCTACGAGCAGTACTTC. Protein sequence: CSVDPGEGYEQYF.